This TCR beta chain was sequenced during a study of cytomegalovirus exposure and HLA in healthy donors. Overall study results and limits: Differences between HLA loci emerged in a later analysis of TCR association rates, with DRB1 most and HLA-C fewest. Exclusion as indistinguishable affected some V segments, including TRBV6-2 and TRBV6-3. Researchers reportedly found TCR beta sequences accurately predicted most subjects' HLA-A and HLA-B alleles. Association with HLA alleles at 0.05 false discovery rate was found for 16,951 TCR beta sequences in a later analysis.

V was clipped by 1 base and J by 0 bases; unmatched bases: 11. The CDR3 has 19 residues. Per germline, CDR1 SEHNR and CDR2 FQNEAQ (reference sequence). Concerning this clone itself: Antigen unknown.

60 Vbeta and 13 Jbeta primers were used in PCR. Assay used: immunoSEQ multiplex PCR; TCRdb lists only in-frame clones, some missing. The sample holds about 120,000 clones, about 74% seen once. The rearrangement links TRBV7-9 to TRBJ2-5; 10 bases align to TRBD2. The source is a male donor in good health and CMV-seronegative. The sequenced sample was PBMCs. The CDR3 region is CASSLVSLAGDWDQETQYF. CDR3 in DNA: TGTGCCAGCAGCTTAGTGTCCCTAGCGGGAGATTGGGACCAAGAGACCCAGTACTTC.